This TCR beta chain was retrieved from a study of OX40 agonist ivuxolimab in advanced cancers. Overall study: Patients achieving partial responses numbered three: one hepatocellular carcinoma case and two cutaneous melanoma cases.

V lost 0 bases and J lost 0; bases outside the gene matches: 0. CDR1 and CDR2 (germline): KGHSH, LQKENI. This CDR3 has 16 amino acids. Using immunoSEQ multiplex PCR, the repertoire was profiled, and TCRdb retains in-frame clones only, with some absent. The sample gives 48,000 or so clones, 80% to 90% of which show up once; under 9.5% is in the top ten. The chain combines TRBV18 with TRBJ2-1; 9 nucleotides line up with TRBD2. This specimen consisted of CD4+ or CD8+ T cells sorted from blood, obtained in a trial of the OX40 agonist ivuxolimab. This TCR derives from an adult with an advanced solid tumor such as melanoma, head and neck, liver or kidney cancer. The CDR3 loop reads CASSPPSGSSYNEQFF. The CDR3 DNA is TGTGCCAGCTCACCACCTAGCGGGAGCTCCTACAATGAGCAGTTCTTC.